This passage covers 5 T cell receptor beta chains from one sample sequenced in a study of T cells in localized non-small cell lung cancer. Data came from immunoSEQ multiplex PCR; TCRdb stores just in-frame clones and leaves some out. The table has about 33,000 clones, approximately 90% seen once; the top ten hold roughly 2.1%. The sequencing used peripheral blood, collected before any cancer treatment. The source is a female donor older than 55 with stage I lung adenocarcinoma.

This clone has just one count. V is TRBV5-6 and J is TRBJ2-7, with D possibly being TRBD1 (5 bases). Germline lookup yields CDR1 SGHDT and CDR2 YYEEEE. CDR3 length equals 12 residues. V gave up 0 bases and J gave up 6 bases, with 7 bases separating them. The chain's CDR3 is CASSLVRAEQYF. The CDR3 DNA is TGTGCCAGCAGCTTGGTCAGGGCCGAGCAGTACTTC.

V is TRBV7-6 and J is TRBJ2-1; unclear D gene. Trimming took off 5 bases at V and 2 bases at J, with 16 bases between the two ends. Germline CDR1 is SGHVS and CDR2 is FNYEAQ. The CDR3 contains 16 residues. In nucleotides, the CDR3 is TGTGCCAGCAGCCGAACCGACACCACCACCTACAATGAGCAGTTCTTC. This translates into CASSRTDTTTYNEQFF.

The V gene is TRBV5-1, the J gene TRBJ2-2; 8 bases line up with TRBD1. CDR1 is SGHRS and CDR2 is YFSETQ in the germline V gene. Trimming removed 4 bases from V and 4 bases from J; junction bases left unmatched: 9. CDR3 length: 16 residues. The CDR3 sequence is CASSPEGRGPTGELFF. The CDR3 coding sequence is TGCGCCAGCAGCCCGGAGGGCAGGGGGCCCACCGGGGAGCTGTTTTTT. The variable domain in full, completed from reference TRBV5-1 and TRBJ2-2, reads KAGVTQTPRYLIKTRGQQVTLSCSPISGHRSVSWYQQTPGQGLQFLFEYFSETQRNKGNFPGRFSGRQFSNSRSEMNVSTLELGDSALYLCASSPEGRGPTGELFFGEGSRLTVL.

This clone was found once. This chain joins TRBV5-1 and TRBJ2-3, with 9 bases lining up with TRBD2. J gave up 3 bases and V 0 bases, and 11 bases lay outside the gene matches. The CDR3 has 18 amino acids. Germline V gene lookup returns CDR1 SGHRS and CDR2 YFSETQ. CDR3 nucleotide sequence: TGCGCCAGCAGCTTGGAAGTCTTCGCGGGGGGGAAGACAGATACGCAGTATTTT. Its protein is CASSLEVFAGGKTDTQYF.

The rearrangement joins TRBV2 to TRBJ2-5; 11 nucleotides line up with TRBD2. J lost 6 bases, V lost 6 bases, and 12 bases had no gene match. Germline assignment: CDR1 SNHLY and CDR2 FYNNEI. The CDR3 contains 16 residues. CDR3 region: CASRGATSGGVKTQYF. The CDR3 coding sequence is TGTGCCAGCAGGGGCGCTACTAGCGGGGGTGTTAAGACCCAGTACTTC.